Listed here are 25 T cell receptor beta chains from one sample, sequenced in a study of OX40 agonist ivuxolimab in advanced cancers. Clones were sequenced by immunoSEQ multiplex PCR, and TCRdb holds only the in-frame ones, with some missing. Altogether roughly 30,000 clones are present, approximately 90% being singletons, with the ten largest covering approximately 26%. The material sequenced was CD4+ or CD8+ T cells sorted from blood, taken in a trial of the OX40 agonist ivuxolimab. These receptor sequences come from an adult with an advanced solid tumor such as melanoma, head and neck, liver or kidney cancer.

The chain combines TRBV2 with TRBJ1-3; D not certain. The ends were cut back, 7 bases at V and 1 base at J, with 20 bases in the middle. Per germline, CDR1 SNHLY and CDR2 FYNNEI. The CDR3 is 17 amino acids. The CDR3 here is CASTAAEAAGSGNTIYF. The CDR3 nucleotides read TGTGCCAGCACCGCAGCCGAGGCGGCGGGGTCTGGAAACACCATATATTTT.

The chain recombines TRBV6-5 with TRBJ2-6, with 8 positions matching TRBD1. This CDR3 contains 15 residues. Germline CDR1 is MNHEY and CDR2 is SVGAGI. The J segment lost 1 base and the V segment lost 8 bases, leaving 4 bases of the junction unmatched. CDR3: CASGQGSSGANVLTF. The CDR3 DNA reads TGTGCCAGCGGACAGGGTTCTTCTGGGGCCAACGTCCTGACTTTC.

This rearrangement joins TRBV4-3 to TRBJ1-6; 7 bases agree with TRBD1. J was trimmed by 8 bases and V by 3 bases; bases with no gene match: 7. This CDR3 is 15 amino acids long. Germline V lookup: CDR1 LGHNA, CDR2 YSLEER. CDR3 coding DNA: TGCGCCAGCAGCCATACGACAGGGCCAGATTCACCCCTCCACTTT. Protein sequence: CASSHTTGPDSPLHF.

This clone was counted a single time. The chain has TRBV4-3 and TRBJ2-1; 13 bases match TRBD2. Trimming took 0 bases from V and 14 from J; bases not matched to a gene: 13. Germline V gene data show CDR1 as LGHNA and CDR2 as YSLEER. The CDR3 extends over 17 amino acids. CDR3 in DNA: TGCGCCAGCAGCCAAGATCGAAAACTAGCGGGAGGGCCGGGAAAGTTCTTC. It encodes CASSQDRKLAGGPGKFF.

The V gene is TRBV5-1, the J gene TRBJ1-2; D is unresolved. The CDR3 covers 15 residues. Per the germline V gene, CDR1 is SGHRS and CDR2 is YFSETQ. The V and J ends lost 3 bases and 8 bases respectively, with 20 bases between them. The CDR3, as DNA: TGCGCCAGCAGCTGGTTGAATGGGGAGAAGGAGGGCTACACCTTC. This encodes CASSWLNGEKEGYTF.

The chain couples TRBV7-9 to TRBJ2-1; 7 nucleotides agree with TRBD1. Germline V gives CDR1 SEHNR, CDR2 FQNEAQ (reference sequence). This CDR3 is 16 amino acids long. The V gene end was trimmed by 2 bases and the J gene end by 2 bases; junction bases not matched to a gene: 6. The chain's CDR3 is CASSLTTGSTYNEQFF. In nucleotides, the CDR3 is TGTGCCAGCAGCTTAACGACAGGGTCGACCTACAATGAGCAGTTCTTC.

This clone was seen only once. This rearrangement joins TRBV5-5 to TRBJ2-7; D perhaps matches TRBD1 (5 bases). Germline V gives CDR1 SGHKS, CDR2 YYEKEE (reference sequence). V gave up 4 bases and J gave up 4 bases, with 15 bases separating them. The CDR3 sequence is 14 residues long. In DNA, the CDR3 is TGTGCCAGCAGCCCAGAGCAGGGAAGTTACGAGCAGTACTTC. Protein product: CASSPEQGSYEQYF. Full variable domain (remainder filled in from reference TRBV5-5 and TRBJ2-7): DAGVTQSPTHLIKTRGQQVTLRCSPISGHKSVSWYQQVLGQGPQFIFQYYEKEERGRGNFPDRFSARQFPNYSSELNVNALLLGDSALYLCASSPEQGSYEQYFGPGTRLTVT.

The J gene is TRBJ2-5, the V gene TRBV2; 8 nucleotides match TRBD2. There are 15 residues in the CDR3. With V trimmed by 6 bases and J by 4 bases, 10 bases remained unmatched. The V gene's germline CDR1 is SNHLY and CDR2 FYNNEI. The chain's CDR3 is CASRKTSASTETQYF. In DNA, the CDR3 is TGTGCCAGCAGGAAGACTAGCGCCTCGACAGAGACCCAGTACTTC. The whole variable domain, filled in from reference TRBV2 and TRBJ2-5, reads EPEVTQTPSHQVTQMGQEVILRCVPISNHLYFYWYRQILGQKVEFLVSFYNNEISEKSEIFDDQFSVERPDGSNFTLKIRSTKLEDSAMYFCASRKTSASTETQYFGPGTRLLVL.

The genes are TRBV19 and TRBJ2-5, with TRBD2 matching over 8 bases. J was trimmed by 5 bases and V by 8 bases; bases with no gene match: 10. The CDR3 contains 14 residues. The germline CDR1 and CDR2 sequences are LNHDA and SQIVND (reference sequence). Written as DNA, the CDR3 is TGTGCCAGTCTGATCGGGGGGGCCCAGGAGACCCAGTACTTC. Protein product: CASLIGGAQETQYF.

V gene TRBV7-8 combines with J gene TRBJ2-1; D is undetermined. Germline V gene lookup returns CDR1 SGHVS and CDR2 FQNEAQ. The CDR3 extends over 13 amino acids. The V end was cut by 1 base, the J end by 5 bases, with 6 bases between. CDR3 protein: CASSLGSNNEQFF. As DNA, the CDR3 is TGTGCCAGCAGCTTAGGGTCCAACAATGAGCAGTTCTTC.

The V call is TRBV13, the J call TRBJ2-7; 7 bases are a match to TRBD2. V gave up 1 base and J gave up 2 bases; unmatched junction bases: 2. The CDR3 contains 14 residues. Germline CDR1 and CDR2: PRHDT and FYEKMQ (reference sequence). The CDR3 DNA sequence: TGTGCCAGCAGCTTAGAACTAGCGCCCTACGAGCAGTACTTC. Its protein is CASSLELAPYEQYF.

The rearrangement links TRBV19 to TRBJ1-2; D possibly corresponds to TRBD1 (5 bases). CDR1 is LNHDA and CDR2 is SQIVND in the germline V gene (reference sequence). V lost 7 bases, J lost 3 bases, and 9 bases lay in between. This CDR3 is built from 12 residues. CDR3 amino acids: CASTTGHYGYTF. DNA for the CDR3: TGTGCCAGTACCACGGGGCACTATGGCTACACCTTC.

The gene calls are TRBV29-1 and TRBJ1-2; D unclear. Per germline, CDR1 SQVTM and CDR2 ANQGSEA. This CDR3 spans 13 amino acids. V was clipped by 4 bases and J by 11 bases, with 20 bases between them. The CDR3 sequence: CSVGRTDSNSYTF. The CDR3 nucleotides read TGCAGCGTTGGCCGAACAGACTCGAATTCATACACCTTC.

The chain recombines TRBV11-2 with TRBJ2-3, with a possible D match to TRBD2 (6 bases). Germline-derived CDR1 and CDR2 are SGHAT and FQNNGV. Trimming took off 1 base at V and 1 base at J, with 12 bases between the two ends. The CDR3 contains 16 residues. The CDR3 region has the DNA TGTGCCAGCAGCTTAGGGCAGGGAGGTGGCACAGATACGCAGTATTTT. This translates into CASSLGQGGGTDTQYF.

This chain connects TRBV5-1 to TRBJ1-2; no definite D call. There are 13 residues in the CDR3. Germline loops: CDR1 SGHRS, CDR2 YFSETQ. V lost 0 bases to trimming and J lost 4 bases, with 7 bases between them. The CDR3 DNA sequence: TGCGCCAGCAGCTTGGCAGGTTCCTATGGCTACACCTTC. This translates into CASSLAGSYGYTF. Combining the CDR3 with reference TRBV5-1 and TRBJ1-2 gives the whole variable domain KAGVTQTPRYLIKTRGQQVTLSCSPISGHRSVSWYQQTPGQGLQFLFEYFSETQRNKGNFPGRFSGRQFSNSRSEMNVSTLELGDSALYLCASSLAGSYGYTFGSGTRLTVV.

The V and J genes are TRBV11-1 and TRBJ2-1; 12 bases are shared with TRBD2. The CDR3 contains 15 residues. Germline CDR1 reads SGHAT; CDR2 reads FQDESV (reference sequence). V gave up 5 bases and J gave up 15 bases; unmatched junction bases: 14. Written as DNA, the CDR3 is TGTGCCAGCAGCCCGAGATGGACTAGCGGGGACAACGGGTTCTTC. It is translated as CASSPRWTSGDNGFF.

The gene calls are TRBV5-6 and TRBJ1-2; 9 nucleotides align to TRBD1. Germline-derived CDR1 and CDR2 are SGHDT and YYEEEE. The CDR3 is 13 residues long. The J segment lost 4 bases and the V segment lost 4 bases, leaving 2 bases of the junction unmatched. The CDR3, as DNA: TGTGCCAGCAGCACAGGGGGCGGCTATGGCTACACCTTC. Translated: CASSTGGGYGYTF.

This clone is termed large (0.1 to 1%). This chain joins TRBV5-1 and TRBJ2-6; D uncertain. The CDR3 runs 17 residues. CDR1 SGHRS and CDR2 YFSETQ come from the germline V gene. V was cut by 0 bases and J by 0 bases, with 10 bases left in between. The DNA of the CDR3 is TGCGCCAGCAGCTTGGAAGTGGGAATCTCTGGGGCCAACGTCCTGACTTTC. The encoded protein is CASSLEVGISGANVLTF.

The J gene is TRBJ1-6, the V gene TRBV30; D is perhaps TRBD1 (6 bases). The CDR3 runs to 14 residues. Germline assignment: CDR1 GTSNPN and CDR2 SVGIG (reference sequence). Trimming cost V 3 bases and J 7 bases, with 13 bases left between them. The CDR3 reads CAWSSGDINSPLHF. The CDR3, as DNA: TGTGCCTGGAGCTCCGGGGACATCAATTCACCCCTCCACTTT.

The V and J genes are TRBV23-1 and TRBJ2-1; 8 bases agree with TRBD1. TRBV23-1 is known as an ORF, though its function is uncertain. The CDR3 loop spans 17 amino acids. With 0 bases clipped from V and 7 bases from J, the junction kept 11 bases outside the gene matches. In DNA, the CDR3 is TGCGCCAGCAGTCAATCGCAGCAGGGGGCGTATTGGAATGAGCAGTTCTTC. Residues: CASSQSQQGAYWNEQFF.

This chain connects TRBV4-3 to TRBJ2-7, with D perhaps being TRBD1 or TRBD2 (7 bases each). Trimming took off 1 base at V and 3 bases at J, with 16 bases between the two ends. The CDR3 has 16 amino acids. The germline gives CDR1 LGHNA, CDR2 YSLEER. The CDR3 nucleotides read TGCGCCAGCAGCCAAGTCCAGGGGGGGTTCAGCTACGAGCAGTACTTC. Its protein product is CASSQVQGGFSYEQYF.

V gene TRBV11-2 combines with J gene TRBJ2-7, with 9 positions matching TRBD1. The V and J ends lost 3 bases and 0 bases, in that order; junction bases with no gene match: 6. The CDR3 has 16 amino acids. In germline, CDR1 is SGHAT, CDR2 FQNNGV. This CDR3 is CASSLSGTGNSYEQYF. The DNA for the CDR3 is TGTGCCAGCAGCTTGTCGGGGACAGGGAACTCCTACGAGCAGTACTTC.

CDR3 bases: TGTGCCAATTACAGGGGGCGAGATGGCTACACCTTC. Translating gives CANYRGRDGYTF. The V call is TRBV2, the J call TRBJ1-2; 9 positions agree with TRBD1. Germline CDR1 reads SNHLY; CDR2 reads FYNNEI. The V segment lost 10 bases and the J segment 6 bases; nucleotides outside the gene matches: 6. CDR3 length: 12 amino acids.

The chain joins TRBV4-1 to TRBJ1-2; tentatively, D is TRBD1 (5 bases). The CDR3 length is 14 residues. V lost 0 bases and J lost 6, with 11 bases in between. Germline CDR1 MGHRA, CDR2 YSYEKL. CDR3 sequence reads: CASSQDYGGDGYTF. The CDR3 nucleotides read TGCGCCAGCAGCCAAGATTACGGGGGGGATGGCTACACCTTC.

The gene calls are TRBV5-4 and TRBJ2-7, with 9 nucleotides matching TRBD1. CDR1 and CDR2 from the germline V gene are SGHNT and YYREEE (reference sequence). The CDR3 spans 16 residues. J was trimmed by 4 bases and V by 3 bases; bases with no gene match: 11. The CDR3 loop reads CASSSGQGWGVYEQYF. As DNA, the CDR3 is TGTGCCAGCAGCTCGGGACAGGGATGGGGGGTATACGAGCAGTACTTC.